Presented here are 21 T cell receptor beta chains from one specimen sequenced in a study of CD8 T cells in ankylosing spondylitis. Each CDR3 protein is one row after TCRdb ran MiXCR on the 5' RACE reads. The sample has some 240,000 distinct CDR3 sequences, roughly a quarter seen once. Sequencing was carried out using blood, either unsorted or a sorted T cell fraction (not recorded which). These receptors originate from a male donor with ankylosing spondylitis or in good health (not recorded which).

This clonotype showed up many times. V is TRBV29-1 and J is TRBJ2-2; the D is unclear. Trimming removed 6 bases at V and 4 bases at J, with 18 bases between. CDR3 size: 15 residues. Germline V lookup: CDR1 SQVTM, CDR2 ANQGSEA. The CDR3 spells CSVVLSQLGTGELFF. As DNA, the CDR3 is TGCAGCGTCGTGTTATCCCAGTTAGGCACCGGGGAGCTGTTTTTT.

This clonotype was counted a few times. The J gene is TRBJ2-7, the V gene TRBV19; the match to TRBD2 covers 8 bases. Trimming removed 5 bases from V and 6 bases from J; junction bases left unmatched: 9. The germline V gene encodes CDR1 LNHDA and CDR2 SQIVND (reference sequence). This CDR3 is 14 amino acids long. The CDR3 coding sequence is TGTGCCAGTAGTGCCGCGGGGGGAAGAGGCGAGCAGTACTTC. Protein product: CASSAAGGRGEQYF.

In this sample, this clonotype turned up a few times. The chain joins TRBV30 to TRBJ2-3; 9 nucleotides agree with TRBD2. Germline CDR1 GTSNPN, CDR2 SVGIG (reference sequence). The CDR3 is made up of 15 amino acids. V lost 2 bases, J lost 6 bases, and 9 bases stayed unmatched. The CDR3 is CAWSPYSGGGDTQYF. DNA for the CDR3: TGTGCCTGGAGTCCCTATAGCGGGGGTGGCGATACGCAGTATTTT.

This chain links TRBV7-3 with TRBJ2-3, with 7 bases fitting TRBD1. The trim removed 5 bases at V and 5 bases at J, leaving 10 bases unmatched. The CDR3 contains 15 residues. CDR1 and CDR2 (germline): SGHTA, FQGTGA. The CDR3 sequence: CASSPSGQRGDTQYF. The CDR3 nucleotides are TGTGCCAGCAGCCCATCGGGACAGCGAGGAGATACGCAGTATTTT.

In this sample, this clonotype turned up many times. This chain connects TRBV12-3 or TRBV12-4 to TRBJ2-2; no definite D call. Trimming cost V 4 bases and J 3 bases, with 3 bases left between them. The CDR3 runs 12 residues. As DNA, the CDR3 is TGTGCCAGCAGTTACTACACCGGGGAGCTGTTTTTT. As protein: CASSYYTGELFF.

Many counts were recorded for this clonotype. The chain links TRBV6-1 to TRBJ2-7; 9 nucleotides line up with TRBD2. The CDR3 has 17 amino acids. Germline lookup yields CDR1 MNHNS and CDR2 SASEGT. Losses at the gene ends were 7 bases for V and 3 bases for J; bases not matched to a gene: 16. This chain's CDR3 is CASTYQGVAGAYYEQYF. The CDR3 region has the DNA TGTGCCAGCACCTACCAGGGGGTAGCGGGGGCCTACTACGAGCAGTACTTC.

The chain uses TRBV12-3 or TRBV12-4 and TRBJ1-1, with D perhaps matching TRBD1 (5 bases). This CDR3 region has 12 residues. The ends were cut back, 6 bases at V and 7 bases at J, with 12 bases in the middle. CDR3 coding DNA: TGTGCCAGCAGATGGGGAACAGGTGAAGCTTTCTTT. This sequence encodes CASRWGTGEAFF.

This clonotype was observed a handful of times. In DNA form, the CDR3 reads TGCAGCGTTGGGGGCGGGGCGGCAGATACGCAGTATTTT. Its protein is CSVGGGAADTQYF. This chain connects TRBV29-1 to TRBJ2-3; tentatively, D is TRBD2 (6 bases). The CDR3 is made up of 13 amino acids. Trimming pared 4 bases from V and 4 bases from J, leaving 12 bases between. Per the germline V gene, CDR1 is SQVTM and CDR2 is ANQGSEA.

This clonotype came up many times. The rearrangement uses TRBV11-3 and TRBJ2-1, with D tentatively TRBD1 or TRBD2 (5 bases each). Per the germline V gene, CDR1 is SGHNT and CDR2 is YENEEA. Deletions cut 5 bases from V and 7 bases from J, with 18 bases between. This CDR3 is built from 15 residues. The CDR3: CASSPVGTMLNEQFF. The CDR3 DNA is TGTGCCAGCAGCCCAGTCGGGACCATGCTAAATGAGCAGTTCTTC.

This clonotype was seen many times. The chain uses TRBV20-1 and TRBJ1-4, with D possibly matching TRBD1 (6 bases). V gave up 6 bases and J gave up 0 bases, with 11 bases separating them. The CDR3 contains 14 residues. The germline CDR1 and CDR2 sequences are DFQATT and SNEGSKA (reference sequence). The DNA for the CDR3 is TGCAGTGCCATCACAGGGTCAACTAATGAAAAACTGTTTTTT. Its translation: CSAITGSTNEKLFF.

This clonotype was seen many times. The chain is built from TRBV7-3 and TRBJ2-3; D is perhaps TRBD1 (6 bases). CDR3 size: 15 residues. V dropped 5 bases and J dropped 4 bases, with 16 bases sitting between them. Germline V gene lookup returns CDR1 SGHTA and CDR2 FQGTGA. Here the CDR3 DNA reads TGTGCCAGCAGCGCCACAGGGTCGCGGCCAGATACGCAGTATTTT. Its translation: CASSATGSRPDTQYF.

This chain connects TRBV7-2 to TRBJ2-6; D is unresolved. Germline V lookup: CDR1 SGHTA, CDR2 FQGNSA. The CDR3 sequence is 14 residues long. V lost 5 bases, J lost 5 bases, and 10 bases lay in between. CDR3 sequence reads: CASSQELRANVLTF. CDR3 bases: TGTGCCAGCAGCCAAGAACTCAGGGCCAACGTCCTGACTTTC.

This clonotype was counted ten times or more. The rearrangement links TRBV10-3 to TRBJ2-3, with D possibly matching TRBD1 (5 bases). V lost 0 bases to trimming and J lost 3 bases, with 13 bases between them. The germline V gene encodes CDR1 ENHRY and CDR2 SYGVKD. This CDR3 is built from 16 residues. CDR3 coding DNA: TGTGCCATCAGTGAGTCGAAGGCAGGGTGGACAGATACGCAGTATTTT. As protein: CAISESKAGWTDTQYF.

The rearrangement uses TRBV6-5 and TRBJ2-1; D uncertain. Trimming removed 1 base at V and 6 bases at J, with 7 bases between. The CDR3 is 13 amino acids. Per the germline V gene, CDR1 is MNHEY and CDR2 is SVGAGI. The CDR3 nucleotides are TGTGCCAGCAGTTACTTTGGTTTCAATGAGCAGTTCTTC. It is translated as CASSYFGFNEQFF.

The chain links TRBV5-5 to TRBJ2-7; the D is unclear. Germline V lookup: CDR1 SGHKS, CDR2 YYEKEE (reference sequence). CDR3 length: 16 amino acids. The germline V and J ends were trimmed by 0 bases and 4 bases, with 17 bases remaining between them. For the CDR3, the DNA is TGTGCCAGCAGCTTGGTTGGGCAGATCAAGCTGTACGAGCAGTACTTC. This gives the protein CASSLVGQIKLYEQYF.

This clonotype was observed at least ten times. In DNA form, the CDR3 reads TGCAGCGTCGTCCAGGGGTTCACTGAAGCTTTCTTT. Protein product: CSVVQGFTEAFF. The chain joins TRBV29-1 to TRBJ1-1; a weak D match, TRBD1 (6 bases). The CDR3 length is 12 residues. Germline V gene lookup returns CDR1 SQVTM and CDR2 ANQGSEA. Between the trimmed V and J ends, which lost 6 bases and 4 bases, there was a span of 12 bases.

CDR3 sequence reads: CASSRLAGIEQFF. CDR3 coding DNA: TGTGCCAGCAGCCGACTAGCGGGGATTGAGCAGTTCTTC. The chain combines TRBV7-7 with TRBJ2-1; TRBD2 aligns across 11 bases. This CDR3 comprises 13 residues. The V and J ends lost 5 bases and 9 bases, in that order; junction bases with no gene match: 3. Germline V CDR1 and CDR2: SSHAT, FNYEAQ (reference sequence).

The chain couples TRBV12-3 or TRBV12-4 to TRBJ2-6; TRBD2 is a possible D gene (5 bases). Trimming stripped 7 bases from V and 3 bases from J, with 10 bases between. This CDR3 is 14 amino acids long. Here the CDR3 DNA reads TGTGCCAGCATGCGGACTGGTGGGGCCAACGTCCTGACTTTC. It yields the protein CASMRTGGANVLTF.

The chain employs TRBV20-1 and TRBJ2-7, with D hard to call. Looked up from germline, CDR1 is DFQATT and CDR2 is SNEGSKA (reference sequence). The ends were cut back, 0 bases at V and 2 bases at J, with 20 bases in the middle. The CDR3 runs 17 residues. The CDR3 sequence is CSAREAPWGRDAYEQYF. The CDR3 coding sequence is TGCAGTGCTAGAGAAGCCCCCTGGGGTAGAGACGCCTACGAGCAGTACTTC.

This sequence joins TRBV12-3 or TRBV12-4 and TRBJ2-2; no clear D gene. The germline V and J ends were trimmed by 7 bases and 7 bases, with 10 bases remaining between them. The CDR3 totals 12 residues. The CDR3 sequence: CASTKVVGELFF. Written as DNA, the CDR3 is TGTGCCAGCACCAAGGTTGTCGGGGAGCTGTTTTTT.

This clonotype was detected only once. The rearrangement joins TRBV9 to TRBJ2-1; D unresolved. Deletions cut 0 bases from V and 0 bases from J, with 7 bases between. This CDR3 contains 15 residues. Germline V gene data show CDR1 as SGDLS and CDR2 as YYNGEE. The CDR3 here is CASSVGSSSYNEQFF. DNA of the CDR3: TGTGCCAGCAGCGTAGGGAGCAGCTCCTACAATGAGCAGTTCTTC.